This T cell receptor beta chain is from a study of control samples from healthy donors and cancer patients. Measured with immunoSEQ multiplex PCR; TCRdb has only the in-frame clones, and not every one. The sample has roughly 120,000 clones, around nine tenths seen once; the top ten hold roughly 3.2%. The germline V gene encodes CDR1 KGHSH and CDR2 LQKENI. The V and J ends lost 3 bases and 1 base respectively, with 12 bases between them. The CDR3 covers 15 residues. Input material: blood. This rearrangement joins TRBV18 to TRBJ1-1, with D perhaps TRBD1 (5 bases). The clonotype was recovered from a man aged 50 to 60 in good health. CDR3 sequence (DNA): TGTGCCAGCTCACCTCAGGGTCTGAAGAACACTGAAGCTTTCTTT. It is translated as CASSPQGLKNTEAFF.